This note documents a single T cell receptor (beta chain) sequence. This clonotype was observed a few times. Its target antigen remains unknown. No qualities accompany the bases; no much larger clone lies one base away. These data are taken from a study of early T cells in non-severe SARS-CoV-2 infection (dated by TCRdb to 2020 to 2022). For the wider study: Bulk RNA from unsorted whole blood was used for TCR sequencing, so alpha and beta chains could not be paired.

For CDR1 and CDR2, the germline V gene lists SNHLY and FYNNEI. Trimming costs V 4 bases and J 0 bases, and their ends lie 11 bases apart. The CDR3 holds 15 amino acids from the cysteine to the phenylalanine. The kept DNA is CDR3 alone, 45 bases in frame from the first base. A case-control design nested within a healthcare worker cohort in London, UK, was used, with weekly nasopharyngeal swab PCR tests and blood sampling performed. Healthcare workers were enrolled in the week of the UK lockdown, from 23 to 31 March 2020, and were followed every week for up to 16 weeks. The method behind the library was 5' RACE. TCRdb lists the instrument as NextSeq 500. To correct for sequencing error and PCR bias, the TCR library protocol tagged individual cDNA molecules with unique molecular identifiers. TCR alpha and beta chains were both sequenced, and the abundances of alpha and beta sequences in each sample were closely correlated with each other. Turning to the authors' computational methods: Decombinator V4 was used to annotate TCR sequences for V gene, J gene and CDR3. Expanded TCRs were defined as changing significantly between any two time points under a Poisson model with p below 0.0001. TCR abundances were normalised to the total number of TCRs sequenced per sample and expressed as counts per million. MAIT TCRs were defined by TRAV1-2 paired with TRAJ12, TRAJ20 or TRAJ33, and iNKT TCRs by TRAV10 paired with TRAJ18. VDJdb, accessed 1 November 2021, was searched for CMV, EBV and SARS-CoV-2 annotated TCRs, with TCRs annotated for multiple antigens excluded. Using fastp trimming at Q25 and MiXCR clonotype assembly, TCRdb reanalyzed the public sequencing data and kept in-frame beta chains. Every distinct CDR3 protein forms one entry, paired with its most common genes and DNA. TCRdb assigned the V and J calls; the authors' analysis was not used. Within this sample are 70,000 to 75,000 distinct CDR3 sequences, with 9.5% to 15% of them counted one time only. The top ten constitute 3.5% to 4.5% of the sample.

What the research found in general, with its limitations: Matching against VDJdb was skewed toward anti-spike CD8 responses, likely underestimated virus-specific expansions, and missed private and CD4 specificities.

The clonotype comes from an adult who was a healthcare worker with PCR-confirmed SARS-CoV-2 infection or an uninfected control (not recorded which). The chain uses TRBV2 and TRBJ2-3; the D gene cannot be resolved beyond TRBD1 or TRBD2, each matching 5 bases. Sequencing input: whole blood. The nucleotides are TGTGCCAGCAGTGTGCGTGGGGGAAGCACAGATACGCAGTATTTT. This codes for CASSVRGGSTDTQYF.